Following are 20 T cell receptor beta chains from one sample sequenced in a study of blood T cell repertoires in COVID-19. Method: immunoSEQ multiplex PCR; TCRdb's copy keeps in-frame clones and lacks some. The table has roughly 36,000 clones, 84% seen once; the top ten hold less than 15%. Sequencing used peripheral blood. The receptors stem from a human donor in a cohort sampled during active COVID-19.

CDR3 protein: CASSPAGRGNQPQHF. CDR3 in DNA: TGTGCCAGCAGCCCGGCCGGGAGGGGCAATCAGCCCCAGCATTTT. The V and J genes are TRBV6-2 or TRBV6-3 and TRBJ1-5, with D unresolved. CDR3 size: 15 residues. In germline, CDR1 is MNHEY, CDR2 SVGEGT. V lost 6 bases, J lost 2 bases, and 14 bases lay in between.

The chain recombines TRBV6-6 with TRBJ1-2; possible D gene TRBD1, 6 bases. The CDR3 is 13 residues long. Germline V gene sequence: CDR1 MNHNY, CDR2 SVGAGI (reference sequence). The V gene lost 7 bases and the J gene lost 7 bases, with 16 bases spanning the gap. CDR3 sequence (DNA): TGTGCCAGCATCCCCAGGGGAAGGGGTGGCTACACCTTC. Translated, it gives CASIPRGRGGYTF.

V is TRBV20-1 and J is TRBJ2-2; TRBD1 agrees at 9 bases. Germline values: CDR1 DFQATT, CDR2 SNEGSKA (reference sequence). CDR3 size: 15 residues. V was clipped by 3 bases and J by 4 bases; unmatched bases: 6. The CDR3 nucleotides are TGCAGTGCTAGTAAACAGGGGGCGGCCACCGGGGAGCTGTTTTTT. Its protein product is CSASKQGAATGELFF.

The rearrangement links TRBV18 to TRBJ1-2, with 10 positions matching TRBD1. CDR3 length: 17 residues. Trimming at V came to 4 bases and at J to 4 bases, leaving 12 bases not matched to a gene. Germline lookup yields CDR1 KGHSH and CDR2 LQKENI. The CDR3 region has the DNA TGTGCCAGCTCACGTGAGACAGGGGGCGTTTCGGGCTATGGCTACACCTTC. As protein: CASSRETGGVSGYGYTF.

The rearrangement joins TRBV6-5 to TRBJ2-1; D gene ambiguous. Germline CDR1 and CDR2: MNHEY and SVGAGI. The CDR3 has 12 amino acids. V lost 0 bases and J 10 bases, leaving 7 bases between the germline ends. The CDR3 here is CASSYSNREQFF. CDR3 sequence (DNA): TGTGCCAGCAGTTACTCGAACCGGGAGCAGTTCTTC.

The CDR3 bases are TGTGCCAGCAGTGTTCGGGACAGAATTATTAATTCACCCCTCCACTTT. Amino acid sequence: CASSVRDRIINSPLHF. V usage is TRBV28 and J usage is TRBJ1-6, with 7 bases fitting TRBD1. Germline V lookup: CDR1 MDHEN, CDR2 SYDVKM. With 5 bases clipped from V and 6 bases from J, the junction kept 10 bases outside the gene matches. CDR3 length: 16 residues.

The rearrangement uses TRBV5-1 and TRBJ2-5; 12 positions agree with TRBD2. The CDR3 is 16 residues long. With 1 base clipped from V and 2 bases from J, the junction kept 3 bases outside the gene matches. Germline lookup yields CDR1 SGHRS and CDR2 YFSETQ. This CDR3 reads CASSLTSGGTQETQYF. As DNA, the CDR3 is TGCGCCAGCAGCTTGACTAGCGGGGGGACTCAAGAGACCCAGTACTTC.

This chain connects TRBV27 to TRBJ1-5; 10 bases line up with TRBD1. CDR3 length: 15 residues. Germline CDR1 reads MNHEY; CDR2 reads SMNVEV (reference sequence). V lost 6 bases, J lost 6 bases, and 8 bases stayed unmatched. CDR3 bases: TGTGCCAGCAGGACAGGGGGCGCGGGTCCTCAGCCCCAGCATTTT. It is translated as CASRTGGAGPQPQHF.

This sequence joins TRBV20-1 and TRBJ1-2; D not resolved. The CDR3 loop spans 12 amino acids. Trimming removed 3 bases at V and 7 bases at J, with 12 bases between. The germline gives CDR1 DFQATT, CDR2 SNEGSKA (reference sequence). CDR3 sequence reads: CSASLVSTGYTF. The CDR3 bases are TGCAGTGCTAGTTTAGTTTCAACTGGCTACACCTTC.

The genes are TRBV4-3 and TRBJ1-4, with 7 bases that match TRBD1. CDR3 length equals 15 residues. With 4 bases clipped from V and 6 bases from J, the junction kept 8 bases outside the gene matches. Germline V gives CDR1 LGHNA, CDR2 YSLEER. CDR3 sequence: CASSRRQGDDEKLFF. DNA for the CDR3: TGCGCCAGCAGCCGCCGACAGGGTGATGATGAAAAACTGTTTTTT.

The chain has TRBV18 and TRBJ2-3; 7 bases agree with TRBD1. CDR1 is KGHSH and CDR2 is LQKENI in the germline V gene. This CDR3 contains 15 residues. V lost 2 bases, J lost 5 bases, and 7 bases stayed unmatched. In DNA form, the CDR3 reads TGTGCCAGCTCACCATTAGGACAGGCAATAGATACGCAGTATTTT. It specifies CASSPLGQAIDTQYF.

The chain recombines TRBV3-1 (or the pseudogene TRBV3-2) with TRBJ2-7; 8 bases align to TRBD1. Germline values: CDR1 LGHDT, CDR2 YNNKEL (reference sequence). This CDR3 is built from 16 residues. With V trimmed by 4 bases and J by 3 bases, 11 bases remained unmatched. The chain's CDR3 is CASSRYLGQGIYEQYF. The CDR3 region has the DNA TGTGCCAGCAGCCGCTACCTTGGACAGGGTATCTACGAGCAGTACTTC.

The chain uses TRBV6-4 and TRBJ2-5, with 12 bases matching TRBD2. The CDR3 is 15 amino acids. V was clipped by 3 bases and J by 6 bases; unmatched bases: 5. CDR1 is MRHNA, CDR2 SNTAGT, per germline. Written as DNA, the CDR3 is TGTGCCAGCAGTGAATCTAGCGGGGGGGCGAAGACCCAGTACTTC. It codes for CASSESSGGAKTQYF.

This chain joins TRBV4-3 and TRBJ2-6; D remains ambiguous. V lost 0 bases and J 3 bases, leaving 9 bases between the germline ends. CDR3 length: 16 residues. Germline values: CDR1 LGHNA, CDR2 YSLEER. In DNA, the CDR3 is TGCGCCAGCAGCCAAGAAGCCCCTGGTGGGGCCAACGTCCTGACTTTC. It specifies CASSQEAPGGANVLTF.

The CDR3 nucleotides are TGTGCCAGTAGTATAGGGGACAGGTTAAACATTCAGTACTTC. Amino acid sequence: CASSIGDRLNIQYF. The chain combines TRBV19 with TRBJ2-4, with TRBD1 identical over 8 bases. Germline V gives CDR1 LNHDA, CDR2 SQIVND (reference sequence). V lost 1 base to trimming and J lost 6 bases; unmatched junction nucleotides: 2. The CDR3 contains 14 residues.

As for this clone: The sample holds other DNA sequences that translate to the same CDR3. The chain combines TRBV6-1 with TRBJ1-4, with TRBD1 matching over 12 bases. V was pared by 3 bases and J by 7 bases, with 0 bases of the junction left unmatched. The CDR3 extends over 14 amino acids. Germline CDR1 is MNHNS and CDR2 is SASEGT. CDR3 sequence: CASSEGQGAEKLFF. As DNA, the CDR3 is TGTGCCAGCAGTGAGGGACAGGGGGCTGAAAAACTGTTTTTT.

V usage is TRBV19 and J usage is TRBJ2-3, with 8 bases identical to TRBD2. CDR1 is LNHDA and CDR2 is SQIVND in the germline V gene (reference sequence). V lost 5 bases and J lost 5; bases outside the gene matches: 9. This CDR3 spans 15 amino acids. The CDR3 nucleotides are TGTGCCAGTAGTCCTTCGGGGGGGCCGGGAGATACGCAGTATTTT. Residues: CASSPSGGPGDTQYF.

This chain joins TRBV18 and TRBJ1-2, with D perhaps TRBD1 (5 bases). Trimming pared 3 bases from V and 4 bases from J, leaving 12 bases between. Per germline, CDR1 KGHSH and CDR2 LQKENI. CDR3 length: 14 amino acids. Here the CDR3 DNA reads TGTGCCAGCTCACCGGCCAGGGAGGGCTATGGCTACACCTTC. Translation: CASSPAREGYGYTF.

The rearrangement joins TRBV6-6 to TRBJ1-2; TRBD1 agrees at 7 bases. Germline CDR1 reads MNHNY; CDR2 reads SVGAGI (reference sequence). V trimming: 6 bases; J trimming: 2 bases; junction bases outside the gene matches: 12. The CDR3 covers 16 residues. The chain's CDR3 is CASRSPGQTKNYGYTF. The DNA for the CDR3 is TGTGCCAGCAGATCCCCGGGACAGACGAAGAACTATGGCTACACCTTC.

The rearrangement uses TRBV19 and TRBJ2-2; 9 nucleotides line up with TRBD2. Germline V CDR1 and CDR2: LNHDA, SQIVND (reference sequence). CDR3 length: 14 amino acids. V shed 7 bases and J 6 bases; nucleotides not matched to a gene: 6. CDR3 sequence: CASIGTSFAGELFF. Here the CDR3 DNA reads TGTGCCAGTATAGGGACTAGCTTCGCCGGGGAGCTGTTTTTT.